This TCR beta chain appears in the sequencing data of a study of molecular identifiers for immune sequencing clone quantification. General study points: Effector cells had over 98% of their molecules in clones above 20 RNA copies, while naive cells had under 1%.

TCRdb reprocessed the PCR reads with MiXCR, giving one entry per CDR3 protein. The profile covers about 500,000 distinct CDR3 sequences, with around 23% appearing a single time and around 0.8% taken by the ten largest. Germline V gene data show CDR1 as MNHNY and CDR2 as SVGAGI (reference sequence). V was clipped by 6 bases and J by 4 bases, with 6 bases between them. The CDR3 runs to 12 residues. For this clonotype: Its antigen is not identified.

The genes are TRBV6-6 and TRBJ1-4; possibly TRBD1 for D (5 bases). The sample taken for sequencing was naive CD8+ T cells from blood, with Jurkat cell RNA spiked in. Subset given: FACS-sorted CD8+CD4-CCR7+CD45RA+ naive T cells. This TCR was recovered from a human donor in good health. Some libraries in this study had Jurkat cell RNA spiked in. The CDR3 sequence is CASSDSNEKLFF. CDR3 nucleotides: TGTGCCAGCAGCGACAGTAATGAAAAACTGTTTTTT.